The sequence of this TCR beta chain was determined in a study of blood T cell repertoires in COVID-19. V shed 3 bases, J shed 5 bases, and the junction held 11 bases outside the gene matches. Germline CDR1 reads SEHNR; CDR2 reads FQNEAQ (reference sequence). CDR3 length: 17 residues. Sequenced by immunoSEQ multiplex PCR; TCRdb stores in-frame clones only, minus some. The table records roughly 100,000 clones, 84% of them present only once. The clonotype was recovered from a human donor in a cohort sampled during active or convalescent COVID-19. Sequencing input: peripheral blood. The chain carries TRBV7-9 and TRBJ2-2; 8 bases are shared with TRBD1. In DNA form, the CDR3 reads TGTGCCAGCAGCTTGGGATTAGGGGACAGGAAGACCGGGGAGCTGTTTTTT. Amino acid sequence: CASSLGLGDRKTGELFF.